This T cell receptor beta chain was captured by sequencing in a study of blood T cell repertoires in COVID-19. Study-level background: Both acute and convalescent COVID-19 samples were obtained from the United States, Italy and Spain. T cells, B-cell-depleted T cells, or PBMCs supplied cDNA or gDNA.

TCRdb keeps only in-frame clones here, not all; method: immunoSEQ multiplex PCR. The sample lists about 48,000 clones, about nine tenths occurring once. CDR1 SGHRS and CDR2 YFSETQ come from the germline V gene. The length of the CDR3 is 15 residues. Trimming left V 3 bases short and J 10 bases short, with 20 bases between. The chain uses TRBV5-1 and TRBJ2-1, with a tentative D call TRBD2 (6 bases). Sequencing was carried out using peripheral blood. The TCR originated in a man aged 70 or older with acute or convalescent COVID-19. CDR3 nucleotides: TGCGCCAGCAGCTCCCGGGACTCCCCGCCCCAGGAGCAGTTCTTC. As protein: CASSSRDSPPQEQFF.